This TCR beta chain stems from a study of monozygotic twins with inflammatory bowel disease. From its re-call of the 5' RACE reads, TCRdb lists each CDR3 protein once, without DNA. Here the sample table reports around 370,000 distinct CDR3 sequences. The CDR3 has 13 amino acids. Germline V gene data show CDR1 as SEHNR and CDR2 as FQNEAQ (reference sequence). The V and J genes are TRBV7-9 and TRBJ1-6; TCRdb names TRBD1, which stays unverified in the absence of DNA. The sequence was collected from a human donor with ulcerative colitis or Crohn's disease, or a healthy co-twin of an affected twin (not recorded which). The sequenced material came from blood. The CDR3 loop reads CASSTRQNSPLHF.